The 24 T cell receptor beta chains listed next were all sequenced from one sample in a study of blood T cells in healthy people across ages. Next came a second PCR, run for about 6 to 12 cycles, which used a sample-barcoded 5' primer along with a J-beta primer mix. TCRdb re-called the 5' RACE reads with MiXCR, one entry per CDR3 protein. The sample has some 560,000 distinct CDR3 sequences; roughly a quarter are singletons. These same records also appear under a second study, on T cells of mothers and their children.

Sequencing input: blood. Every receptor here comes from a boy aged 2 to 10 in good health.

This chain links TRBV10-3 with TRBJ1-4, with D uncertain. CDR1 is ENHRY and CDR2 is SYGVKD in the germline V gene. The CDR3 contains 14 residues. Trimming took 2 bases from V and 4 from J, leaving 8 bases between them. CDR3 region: CAISEGRDNEKLFF. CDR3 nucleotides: TGTGCCATCAGTGAGGGCAGAGATAATGAAAAACTGTTTTTT.

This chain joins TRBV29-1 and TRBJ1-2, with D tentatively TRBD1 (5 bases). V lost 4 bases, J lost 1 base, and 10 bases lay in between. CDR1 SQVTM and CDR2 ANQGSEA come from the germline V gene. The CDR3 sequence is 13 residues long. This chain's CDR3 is CSVASGNNYGYTF. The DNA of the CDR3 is TGCAGCGTTGCGTCAGGGAATAACTATGGCTACACCTTC.

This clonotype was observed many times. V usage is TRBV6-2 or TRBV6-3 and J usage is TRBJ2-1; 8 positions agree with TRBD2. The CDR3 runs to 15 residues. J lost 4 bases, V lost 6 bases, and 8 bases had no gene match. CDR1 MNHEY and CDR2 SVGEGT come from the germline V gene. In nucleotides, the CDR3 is TGTGCCAGCAGCCCACCGGGACTAGGGTACAATGAGCAGTTCTTC. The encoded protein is CASSPPGLGYNEQFF.

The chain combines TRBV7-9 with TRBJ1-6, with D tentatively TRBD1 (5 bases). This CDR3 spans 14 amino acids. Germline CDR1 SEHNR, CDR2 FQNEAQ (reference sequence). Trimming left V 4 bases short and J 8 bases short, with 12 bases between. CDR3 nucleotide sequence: TGTGCCAGCAGCTCCACCGGGGCCTATTCACCCCTCCACTTT. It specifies CASSSTGAYSPLHF.

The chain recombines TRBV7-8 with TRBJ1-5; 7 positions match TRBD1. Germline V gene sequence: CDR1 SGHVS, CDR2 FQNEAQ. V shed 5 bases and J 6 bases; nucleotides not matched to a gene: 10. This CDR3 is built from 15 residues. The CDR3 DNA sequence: TGTGCCAGCAGCGTAGACAGGGTAGTGGGTCAGCCCCAGCATTTT. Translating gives CASSVDRVVGQPQHF.

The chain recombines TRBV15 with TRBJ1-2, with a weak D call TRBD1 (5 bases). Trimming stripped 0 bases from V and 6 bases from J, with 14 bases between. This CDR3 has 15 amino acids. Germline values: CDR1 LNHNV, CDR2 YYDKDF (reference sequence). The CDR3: CATSRDIVAGNGYTF. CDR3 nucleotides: TGTGCCACCAGCAGAGATATCGTGGCAGGGAATGGCTACACCTTC.

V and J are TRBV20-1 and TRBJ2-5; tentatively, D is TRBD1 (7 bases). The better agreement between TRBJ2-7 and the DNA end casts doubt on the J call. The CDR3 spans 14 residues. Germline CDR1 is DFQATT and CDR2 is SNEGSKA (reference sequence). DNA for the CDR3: TGCAGTGCTGGAGGGGGCACCTTTAACTACGAGCAGTACTTC. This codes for CSAGGGTFNYEQYF.

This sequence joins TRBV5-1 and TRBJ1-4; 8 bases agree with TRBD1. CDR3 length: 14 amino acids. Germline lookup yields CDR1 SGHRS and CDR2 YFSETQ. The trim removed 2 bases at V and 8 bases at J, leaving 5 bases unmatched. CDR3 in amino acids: CASSLNRGSEKLFF. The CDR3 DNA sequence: TGCGCCAGCAGCTTAAACAGGGGGAGCGAAAAACTGTTTTTT.

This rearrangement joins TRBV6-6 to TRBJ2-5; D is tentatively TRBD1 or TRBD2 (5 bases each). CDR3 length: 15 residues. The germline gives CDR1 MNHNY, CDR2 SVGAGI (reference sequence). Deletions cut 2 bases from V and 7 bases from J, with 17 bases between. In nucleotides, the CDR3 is TGTGCCAGCAGTTACGGGACGGCCCTCCGTGTGACCCAGTACTTC. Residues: CASSYGTALRVTQYF.

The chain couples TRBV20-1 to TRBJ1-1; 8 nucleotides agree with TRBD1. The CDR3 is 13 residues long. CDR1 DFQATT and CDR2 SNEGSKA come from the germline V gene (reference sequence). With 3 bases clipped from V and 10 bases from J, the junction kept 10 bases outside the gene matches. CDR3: CSARPLTGVGAFF. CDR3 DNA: TGCAGTGCTAGGCCATTGACAGGGGTGGGAGCTTTCTTT.

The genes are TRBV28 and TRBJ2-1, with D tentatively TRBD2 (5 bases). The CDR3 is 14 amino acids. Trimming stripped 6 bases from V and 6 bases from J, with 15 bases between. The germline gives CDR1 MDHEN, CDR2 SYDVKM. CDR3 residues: CASSPRGISNEQFF. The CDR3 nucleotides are TGTGCCAGCAGCCCCCGAGGGATTAGCAATGAGCAGTTCTTC.

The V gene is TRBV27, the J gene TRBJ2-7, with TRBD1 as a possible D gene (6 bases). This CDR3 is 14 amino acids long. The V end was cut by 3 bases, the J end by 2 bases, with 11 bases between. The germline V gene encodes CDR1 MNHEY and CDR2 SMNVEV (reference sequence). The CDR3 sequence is CASSFRTATYEQYF. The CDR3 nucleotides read TGTGCCAGCAGTTTTAGGACAGCTACCTACGAGCAGTACTTC.

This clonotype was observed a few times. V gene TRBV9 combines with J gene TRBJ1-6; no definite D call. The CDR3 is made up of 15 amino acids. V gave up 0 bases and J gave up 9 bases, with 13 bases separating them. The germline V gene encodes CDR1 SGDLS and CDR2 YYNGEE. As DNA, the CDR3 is TGTGCCAGCAGCGTAGAAGGGCCACCGGTTTCACCCCTCCACTTT. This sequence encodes CASSVEGPPVSPLHF. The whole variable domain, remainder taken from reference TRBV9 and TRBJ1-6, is DSGVTQTPKHLITATGQRVTLRCSPRSGDLSVYWYQQSLDQGLQFLIQYYNGEERAKGNILERFSAQQFPDLHSELNLSSLELGDSALYFCASSVEGPPVSPLHFGNGTRLTVT.

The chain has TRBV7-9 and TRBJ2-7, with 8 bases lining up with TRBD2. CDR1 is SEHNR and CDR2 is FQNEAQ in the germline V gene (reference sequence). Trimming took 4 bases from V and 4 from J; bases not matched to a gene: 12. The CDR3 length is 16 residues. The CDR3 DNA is TGTGCCAGCAGCTCCTCCGGGACTAGAGATGAATACGAGCAGTACTTC. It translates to CASSSSGTRDEYEQYF.

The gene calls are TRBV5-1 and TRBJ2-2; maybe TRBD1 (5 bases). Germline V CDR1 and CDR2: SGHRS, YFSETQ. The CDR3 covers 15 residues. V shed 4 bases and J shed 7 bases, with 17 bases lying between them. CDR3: CASSPLKGIGGELFF. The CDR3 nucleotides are TGCGCCAGCAGCCCCCTAAAGGGGATTGGCGGGGAGCTGTTTTTT.

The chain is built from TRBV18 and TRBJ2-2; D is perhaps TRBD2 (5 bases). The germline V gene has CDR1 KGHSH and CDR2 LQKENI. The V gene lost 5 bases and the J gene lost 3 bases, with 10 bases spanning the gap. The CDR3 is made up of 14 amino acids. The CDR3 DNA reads TGTGCCAGCTCATACGGGGTCCACACCGGGGAGCTGTTTTTT. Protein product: CASSYGVHTGELFF.

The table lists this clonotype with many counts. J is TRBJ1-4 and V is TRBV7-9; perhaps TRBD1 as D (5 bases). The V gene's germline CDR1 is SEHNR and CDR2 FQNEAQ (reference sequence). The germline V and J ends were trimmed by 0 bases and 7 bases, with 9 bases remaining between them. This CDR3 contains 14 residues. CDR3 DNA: TGTGCCAGCAGCTTAGCCCAGGGTGGTGAAAAACTGTTTTTT. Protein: CASSLAQGGEKLFF. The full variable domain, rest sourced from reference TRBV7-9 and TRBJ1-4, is DTGVSQNPRHKITKRGQNVTFRCDPISEHNRLYWYRQTLGQGPEFLTYFQNEAQLEKSRLLSDRFSAERPKGSFSTLEIQRTEQGDSAMYLCASSLAQGGEKLFFGSGTQLSVL.

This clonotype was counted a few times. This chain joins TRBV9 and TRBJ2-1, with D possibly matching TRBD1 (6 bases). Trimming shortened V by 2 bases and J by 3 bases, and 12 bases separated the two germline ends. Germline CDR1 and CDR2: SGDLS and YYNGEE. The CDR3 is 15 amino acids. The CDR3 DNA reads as TGTGCCAGCAGCGTTCGGACAGCGTTCTACAATGAGCAGTTCTTC. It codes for CASSVRTAFYNEQFF.

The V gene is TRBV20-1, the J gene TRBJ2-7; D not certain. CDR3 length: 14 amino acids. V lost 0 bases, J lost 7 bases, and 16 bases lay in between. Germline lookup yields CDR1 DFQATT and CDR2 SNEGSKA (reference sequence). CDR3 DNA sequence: TGCAGTGCTAGAGACTTCCAGGTCTCGAGGGAGCAGTACTTC. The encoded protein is CSARDFQVSREQYF.

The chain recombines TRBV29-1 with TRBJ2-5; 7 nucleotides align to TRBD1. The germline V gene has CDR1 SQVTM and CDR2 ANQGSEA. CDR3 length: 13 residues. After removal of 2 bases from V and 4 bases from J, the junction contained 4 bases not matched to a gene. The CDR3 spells CSVELNRGETQYF. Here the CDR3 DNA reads TGCAGCGTTGAACTTAACAGGGGAGAGACCCAGTACTTC.

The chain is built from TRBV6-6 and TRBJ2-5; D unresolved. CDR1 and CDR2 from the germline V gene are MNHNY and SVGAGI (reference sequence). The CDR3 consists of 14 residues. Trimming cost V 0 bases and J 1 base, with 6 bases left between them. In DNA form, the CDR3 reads TGTGCCAGCAGTTACTCTAAAGCCCAAGAGACCCAGTACTTC. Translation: CASSYSKAQETQYF.

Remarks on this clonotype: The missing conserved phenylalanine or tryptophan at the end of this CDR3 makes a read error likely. For the CDR3, the DNA is TGTGCCAGCAGTTCATCCCCCATAGCGGGAGTAGCAGATGCGCAGTATTCT. This translates into CASSSSPIAGVADAQYS. The chain is built from TRBV12-3 or TRBV12-4 and TRBJ2-3, with 9 bases matching TRBD2. The CDR3 sequence is 17 residues long.

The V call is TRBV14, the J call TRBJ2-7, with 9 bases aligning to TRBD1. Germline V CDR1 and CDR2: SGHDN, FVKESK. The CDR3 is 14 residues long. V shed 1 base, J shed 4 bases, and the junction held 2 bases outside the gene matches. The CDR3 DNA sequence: TGTGCCAGCAGCCAAGGGACAGGGGTTTACGAGCAGTACTTC. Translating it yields CASSQGTGVYEQYF.

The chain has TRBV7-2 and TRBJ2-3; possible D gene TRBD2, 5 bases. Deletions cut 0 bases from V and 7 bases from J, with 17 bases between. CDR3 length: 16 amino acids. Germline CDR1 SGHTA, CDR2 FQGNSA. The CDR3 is CASSLAGRAEGNTQYF. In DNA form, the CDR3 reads TGTGCCAGCAGCTTAGCTGGGCGGGCCGAGGGAAATACGCAGTATTTT.